This TCR beta chain originates from a study of blood T cell repertoires in COVID-19 (TCRdb year 2020). For context, the study as a whole: Samples from collaborators originated in the United States, Italy and Spain and spanned both the acute and convalescent phases of COVID-19. Subjects who had been exposed to COVID-19, were actively infected with it, or had recovered from it provided the deeply sampled blood TCRbeta repertoires that made up the dataset. The samples were drawn from two sources: the first 160 participants of the ongoing ImmuneRACE study, and over 1,000 subjects contributed by 6 global collaborators. The repertoires were released in a freely available public database intended as a resource for research on the immune response to SARS-CoV-2. Where HLA class I and class II types were available, the types were taken from metadata supplied by the sample provider, not from assay-based typing. A de-identified subject ID, COVID-19 status, age in years and sex were almost always included in the sample metadata. The prospective study material was composed of cDNA or gDNA derived from T cells, B-cell-depleted T cells, or PBMCs. What the work shows at the level of the full study, not this receptor alone: Clinical and demographic metadata were provided uncurated, with the amount varying by source and participant.

Comment on this clone: The antigen it recognizes is unknown. The record has no base qualities; no much larger clone is one base away.

The immunoSEQ Assay, a bias-controlled multiplex PCR, was used to amplify TCRbeta CDR3 regions from genomic DNA. The source study handled its data this way. The number of nucleated cells in each sample was estimated by amplification of reference gene primers within the assay. To quantify the absolute abundance of each unique TCRbeta CDR3 rearrangement, sequence reads were collapsed and filtered. For each sample, productive Simpson clonality was calculated as the square root of Simpson's diversity index across productive rearrangements. TCRdb retrieved this table from immuneACCESS and kept in-frame rearrangements only. Not all clones are present; in checked studies, unresolved V genes account for under half, and no reason is known for the remainder. The DNA was the basis for D and trimming; V, J and clone size are from that table. The sample table contains 23,000 or so clones; only one count was recorded for around 90% of them. About 8% of the sample is in the top ten clones.

Collaborating institutions collected whole blood in K2EDTA tubes following their own protocols. For TCRbeta analysis, collaborators shipped samples in one of three forms: frozen whole blood, isolated PBMCs, or DNA extracted from either of those sample types. V ends up 3 bases short and J 6 bases short, with an unmatched junction base count of 12. The CDR3 covers 15 residues, taking in both the cysteine and the phenylalanine. Here the CDR3 DNA is all that survives: 45 bases in frame from base 1. Via the germline V gene (reference sequence), CDR1 is DFQATT and CDR2 SNEGSKA. This receptor was identified in a human donor in a cohort sampled during active COVID-19. Sequences were obtained from peripheral blood. The chain joins TRBV20-1 to TRBJ2-3; 7 central nucleotides agree with TRBD2. In nucleotide form, the sequence is TGCAGTGCTAGTGAAAGCCCCGGGGGGACGGATACGCAGTATTTT. Its protein reads: CSASESPGGTDTQYF.